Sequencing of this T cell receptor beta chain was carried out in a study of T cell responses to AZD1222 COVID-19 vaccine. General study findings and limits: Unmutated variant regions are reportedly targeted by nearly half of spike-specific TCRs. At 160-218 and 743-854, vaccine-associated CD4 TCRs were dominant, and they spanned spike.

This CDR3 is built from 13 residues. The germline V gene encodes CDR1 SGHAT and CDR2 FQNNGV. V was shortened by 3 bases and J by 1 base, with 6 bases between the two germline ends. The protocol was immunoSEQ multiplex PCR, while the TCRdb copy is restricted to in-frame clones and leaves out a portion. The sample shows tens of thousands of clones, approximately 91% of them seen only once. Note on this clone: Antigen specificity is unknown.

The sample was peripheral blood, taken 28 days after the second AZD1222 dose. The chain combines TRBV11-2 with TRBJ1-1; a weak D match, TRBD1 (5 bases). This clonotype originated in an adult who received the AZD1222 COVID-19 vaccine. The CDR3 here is CASSFGANTEAFF. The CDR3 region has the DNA TGTGCCAGCAGCTTCGGGGCGAACACTGAAGCTTTCTTT.